Below, one TCR beta chain is given with its context. The antigen remains unidentified. This specimen belongs to a study of shared clonotypes between healthy human individuals. Per the original methods: ImmunoSEQ output lacked quality scores and full-length reads, limiting matched filtering. Clones were read by immunoSEQ multiplex PCR, and TCRdb kept only the in-frame ones, dropping some. Clone size and the V and J calls come from that table; the DNA yielded D and trimming. Here the sample spans over a million clones, approximately 97% being singletons. Study results and limitations: Sampling covered blood only; tissue repertoires likely differ.

The sequence was obtained from a man aged 30-40 years in good health. The specimen sequenced was naive CD4+ T cells sorted from blood. This sample's subset: CD45RA+ positively selected.

The CDR3 DNA reads as TGTGCCAGTAGTTATAGGGTGACACGAGCCTCCGAGCAGTACTTC. Amino acid sequence: CASSYRVTRASEQYF. The V call is TRBV19, the J call TRBJ2-7; no definite D call. The CDR3 is made up of 15 amino acids. The V end lost 5 bases, the J end lost 6 bases, and 20 bases lay between the germline ends. Germline-derived CDR1 and CDR2 are LNHDA and SQIVND (reference sequence).